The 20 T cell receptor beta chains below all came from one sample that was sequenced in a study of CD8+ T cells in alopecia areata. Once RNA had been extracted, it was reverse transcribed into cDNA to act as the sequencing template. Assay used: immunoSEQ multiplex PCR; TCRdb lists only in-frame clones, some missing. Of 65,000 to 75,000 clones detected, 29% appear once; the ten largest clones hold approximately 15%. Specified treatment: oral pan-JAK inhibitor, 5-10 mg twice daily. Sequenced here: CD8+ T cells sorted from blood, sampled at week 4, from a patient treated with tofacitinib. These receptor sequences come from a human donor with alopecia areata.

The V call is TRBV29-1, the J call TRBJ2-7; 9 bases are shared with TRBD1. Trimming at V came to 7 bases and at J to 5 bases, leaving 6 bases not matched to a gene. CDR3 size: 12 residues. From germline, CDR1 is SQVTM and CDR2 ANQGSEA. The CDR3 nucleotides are TGCAGCGGGGGACAGGGTTCCGACGAGCAGTACTTC. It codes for CSGGQGSDEQYF.

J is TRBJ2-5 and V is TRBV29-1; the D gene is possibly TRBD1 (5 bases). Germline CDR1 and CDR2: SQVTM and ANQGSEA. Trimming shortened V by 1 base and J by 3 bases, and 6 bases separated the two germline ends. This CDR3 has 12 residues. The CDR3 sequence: CSVEGREETQYF. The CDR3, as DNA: TGCAGCGTTGAAGGCAGGGAAGAGACCCAGTACTTC.

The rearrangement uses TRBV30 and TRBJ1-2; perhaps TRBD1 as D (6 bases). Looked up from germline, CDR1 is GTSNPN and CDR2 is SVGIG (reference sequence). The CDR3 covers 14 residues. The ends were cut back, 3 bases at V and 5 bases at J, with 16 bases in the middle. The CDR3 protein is CAWRDRPIMYGYTF. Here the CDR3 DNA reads TGTGCCTGGAGGGACAGACCAATAATGTATGGCTACACCTTC. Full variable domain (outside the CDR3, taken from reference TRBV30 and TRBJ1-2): SQTIHQWPATLVQPVGSPLSLECTVEGTSNPNLYWYRQAAGRGLQLLFYSVGIGQISSEVPQNLSASRPQDRQFILSSKKLLLSDSGFYLCAWRDRPIMYGYTFGSGTRLTVV.

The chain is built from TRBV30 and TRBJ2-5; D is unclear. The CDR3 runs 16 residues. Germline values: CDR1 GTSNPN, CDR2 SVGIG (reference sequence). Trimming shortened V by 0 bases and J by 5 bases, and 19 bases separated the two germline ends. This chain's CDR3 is CAWSVRRDSLQETQYF. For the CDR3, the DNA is TGTGCCTGGAGTGTACGGCGAGACTCCTTGCAGGAGACCCAGTACTTC.

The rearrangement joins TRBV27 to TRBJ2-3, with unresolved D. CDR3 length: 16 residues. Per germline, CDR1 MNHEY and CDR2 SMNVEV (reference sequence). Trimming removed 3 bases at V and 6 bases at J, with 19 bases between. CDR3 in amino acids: CASSLHPVPGRDTQYF. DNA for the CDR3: TGTGCCAGCAGTTTGCATCCTGTCCCTGGCCGGGATACGCAGTATTTT.

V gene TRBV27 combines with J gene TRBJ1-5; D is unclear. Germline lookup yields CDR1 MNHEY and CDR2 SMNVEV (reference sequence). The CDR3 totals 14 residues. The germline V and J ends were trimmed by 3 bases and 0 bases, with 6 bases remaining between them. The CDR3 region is CASSFWGSNQPQHF. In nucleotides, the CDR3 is TGTGCCAGCAGTTTTTGGGGTAGCAATCAGCCCCAGCATTTT.

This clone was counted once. CDR3 protein: CSAASGTYNEQFF. DNA of the CDR3: TGCAGCGCCGCCAGCGGAACCTACAATGAGCAGTTCTTC. This chain uses TRBV29-1 with TRBJ2-1; D might be TRBD2 (5 bases). V lost 7 bases to trimming and J lost 2 bases, with 12 bases between them. The CDR3 contains 13 residues. Germline-derived CDR1 and CDR2 are SQVTM and ANQGSEA.

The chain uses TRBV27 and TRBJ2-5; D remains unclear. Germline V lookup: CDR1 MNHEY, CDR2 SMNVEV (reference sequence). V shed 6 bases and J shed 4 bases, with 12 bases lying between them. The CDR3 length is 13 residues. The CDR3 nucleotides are TGTGCCAGCAGGGTGAGAGCCTCAGAGACCCAGTACTTC. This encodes CASRVRASETQYF.

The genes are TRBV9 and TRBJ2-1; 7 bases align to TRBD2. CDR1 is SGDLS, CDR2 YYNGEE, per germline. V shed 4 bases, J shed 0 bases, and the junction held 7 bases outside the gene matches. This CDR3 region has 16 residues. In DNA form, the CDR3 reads TGTGCCAGCAGCAGTAGCGGGCGAAGCTCCTACAATGAGCAGTTCTTC. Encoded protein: CASSSSGRSSYNEQFF.

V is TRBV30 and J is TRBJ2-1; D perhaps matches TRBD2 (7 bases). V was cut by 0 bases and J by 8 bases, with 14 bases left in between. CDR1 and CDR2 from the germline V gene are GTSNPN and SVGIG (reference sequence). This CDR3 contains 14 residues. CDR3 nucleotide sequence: TGTGCCTGGAGTGTAGGGGGGGCGGTGGATGAGCAGTTCTTC. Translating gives CAWSVGGAVDEQFF.

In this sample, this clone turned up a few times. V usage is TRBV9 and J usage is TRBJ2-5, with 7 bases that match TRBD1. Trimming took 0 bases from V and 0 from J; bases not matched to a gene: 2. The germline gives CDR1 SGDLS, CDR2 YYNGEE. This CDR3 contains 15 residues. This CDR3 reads CASSVGRGYQETQYF. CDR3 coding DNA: TGTGCCAGCAGCGTAGGCAGGGGGTACCAAGAGACCCAGTACTTC.

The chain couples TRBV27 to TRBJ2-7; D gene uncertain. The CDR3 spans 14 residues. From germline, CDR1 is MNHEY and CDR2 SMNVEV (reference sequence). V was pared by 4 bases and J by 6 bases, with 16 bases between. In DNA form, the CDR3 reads TGTGCCAGCAGTTCTACAGATTTTTATGGCGAGCAGTACTTC. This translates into CASSSTDFYGEQYF.

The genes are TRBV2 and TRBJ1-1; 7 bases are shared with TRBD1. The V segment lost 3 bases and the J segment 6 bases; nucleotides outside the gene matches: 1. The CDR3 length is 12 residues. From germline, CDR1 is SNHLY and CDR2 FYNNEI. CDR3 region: CASSEGQPEAFF. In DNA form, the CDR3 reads TGTGCCAGCAGTGAGGGACAGCCTGAAGCTTTCTTT.

CDR3 sequence reads: CASSSFADTQYF. CDR3 sequence (DNA): TGTGCCAGCAGTTCATTTGCAGATACGCAGTATTTT. The genes are TRBV27 and TRBJ2-3; D gene ambiguous. Germline V gene data show CDR1 as MNHEY and CDR2 as SMNVEV (reference sequence). The CDR3 extends over 12 amino acids. V was clipped by 4 bases and J by 4 bases, with 6 bases between them.

The CDR3 here is CASSWTGFSGANVLTF. The CDR3 DNA reads TGCGCCAGCAGTTGGACAGGTTTTTCTGGGGCCAACGTCCTGACTTTC. The chain has TRBV5-1 and TRBJ2-6; 7 nucleotides line up with TRBD1. The CDR3 is made up of 16 amino acids. Looked up from germline, CDR1 is SGHRS and CDR2 is YFSETQ. J gave up 1 base and V 5 bases, and 6 bases lay outside the gene matches.

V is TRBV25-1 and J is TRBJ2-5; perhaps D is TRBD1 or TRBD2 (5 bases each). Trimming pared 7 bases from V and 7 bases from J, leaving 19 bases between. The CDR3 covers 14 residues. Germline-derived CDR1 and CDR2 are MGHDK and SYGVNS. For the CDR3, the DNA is TGTGCCAGCAACCCCGGGGCGGCTCCAGGGACCCAGTACTTC. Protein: CASNPGAAPGTQYF.

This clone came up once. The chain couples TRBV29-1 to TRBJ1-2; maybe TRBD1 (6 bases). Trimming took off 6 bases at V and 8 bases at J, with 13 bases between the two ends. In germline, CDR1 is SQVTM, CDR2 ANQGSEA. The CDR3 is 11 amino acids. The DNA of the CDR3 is TGCAGCGTGGCAGGGGTGCAAGGCTACACCTTC. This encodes CSVAGVQGYTF.

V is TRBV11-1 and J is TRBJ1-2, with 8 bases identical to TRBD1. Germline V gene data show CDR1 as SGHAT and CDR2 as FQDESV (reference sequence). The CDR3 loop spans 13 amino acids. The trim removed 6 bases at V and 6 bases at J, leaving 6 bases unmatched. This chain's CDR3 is CASSPTGDDGYTF. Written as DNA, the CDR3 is TGTGCCAGCAGTCCGACAGGGGACGATGGCTACACCTTC.

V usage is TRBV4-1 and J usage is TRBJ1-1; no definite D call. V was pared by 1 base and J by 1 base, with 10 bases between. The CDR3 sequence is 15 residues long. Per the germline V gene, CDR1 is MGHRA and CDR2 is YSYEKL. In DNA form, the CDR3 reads TGCGCCAGCAGCCAAGGTCCGGACCGGAACACTGAAGCTTTCTTT. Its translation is CASSQGPDRNTEAFF.

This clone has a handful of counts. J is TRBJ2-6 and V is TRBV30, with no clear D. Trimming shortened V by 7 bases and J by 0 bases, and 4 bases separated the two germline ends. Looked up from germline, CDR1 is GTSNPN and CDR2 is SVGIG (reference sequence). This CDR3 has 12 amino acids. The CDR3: CASFSGANVLTF. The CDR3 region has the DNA TGTGCCTCCTTCTCTGGGGCCAACGTCCTGACTTTC.